This passage covers 9 T cell receptor beta chains from one sample sequenced in a study of cytomegalovirus exposure and HLA in healthy donors. The primer mix had 60 Vbeta and 13 Jbeta primers. Using immunoSEQ multiplex PCR, the repertoire was profiled, and TCRdb retains in-frame clones only, with some absent. The table lists about 170,000 clones, 82% of them singletons, with approximately 1.5% in the top ten. Sequenced: PBMCs. These receptors originate from a male donor in good health and CMV-seronegative.

This clone was counted once. The chain carries TRBV11-2 and TRBJ2-3, with 7 bases matching TRBD1. Per the germline V gene, CDR1 is SGHAT and CDR2 is FQNNGV. J lost 1 base, V lost 2 bases, and 6 bases had no gene match. The CDR3 has 16 amino acids. CDR3 residues: CASSLIGQGGTDTQYF. DNA of the CDR3: TGTGCCAGCAGCTTAATCGGCCAGGGGGGCACAGATACGCAGTATTTT.

The gene calls are TRBV7-8 and TRBJ2-1, with 9 bases matching TRBD1. The CDR3 loop spans 16 amino acids. Germline trimming cut 0 bases from V and 7 bases from J; bases unmatched to any gene: 7. Germline CDR1 SGHVS, CDR2 FQNEAQ. CDR3 in amino acids: CASSLAGQGFVNEQFF. The DNA of the CDR3 is TGTGCCAGCAGCTTAGCCGGACAGGGGTTCGTAAATGAGCAGTTCTTC.

CDR3 region: CATYRDTTTGNTIYF. CDR3 nucleotides: TGTGCCACCTACAGGGACACGACGACGGGAAACACCATATATTTT. V gene TRBV6-5 combines with J gene TRBJ1-3, with D tentatively TRBD1 (6 bases). The CDR3 sequence is 15 residues long. In germline, CDR1 is MNHEY, CDR2 SVGAGI. V lost 10 bases, J lost 4 bases, and 20 bases lay in between.

This sequence joins TRBV6-6 and TRBJ1-4; no clear D. The CDR3 is made up of 14 amino acids. V gave up 7 bases and J gave up 7 bases, with 16 bases separating them. Germline CDR1 is MNHNY and CDR2 is SVGAGI (reference sequence). The CDR3 DNA reads TGTGCCAGCACCCCCGGAGGAGGATTTGAAAAACTGTTTTTT. Amino acid sequence: CASTPGGGFEKLFF.

The V call is TRBV27, the J call TRBJ1-1, with 9 bases that match TRBD1. This CDR3 has 17 residues. V was pared by 5 bases and J by 6 bases, with 16 bases of the junction left unmatched. From germline, CDR1 is MNHEY and CDR2 SMNVEV (reference sequence). The CDR3 loop reads CASSTYSGTGFTAEAFF. Written as DNA, the CDR3 is TGTGCCAGCAGTACATACTCCGGGACAGGGTTCACGGCTGAAGCTTTCTTT.

The chain couples TRBV7-9 to TRBJ2-1, with 9 bases matching TRBD1. CDR3 length equals 15 residues. V dropped 1 base and J dropped 5; count of bases not matched to a gene: 3. Germline V gives CDR1 SEHNR, CDR2 FQNEAQ (reference sequence). The CDR3 protein is CASSLGGDRDNEQFF. Written as DNA, the CDR3 is TGTGCCAGCAGCTTAGGGGGGGACAGGGACAATGAGCAGTTCTTC.

The chain has TRBV5-1 and TRBJ2-3; TRBD2 agrees at 13 bases. The CDR3 totals 15 residues. With 4 bases clipped from V and 5 bases from J, the junction kept 4 bases outside the gene matches. Germline V gene data show CDR1 as SGHRS and CDR2 as YFSETQ. The CDR3 nucleotides are TGCGCCAGCAGCCCGGGACTAGCGGGAAGAGATACGCAGTATTTT. Protein product: CASSPGLAGRDTQYF.

The chain uses TRBV19 and TRBJ2-1, with D tentatively TRBD1 (6 bases). Trimming shortened V by 1 base and J by 5 bases, and 15 bases separated the two germline ends. CDR1 is LNHDA and CDR2 is SQIVND in the germline V gene (reference sequence). The CDR3 has 16 amino acids. CDR3 bases: TGTGCCAGTAGTATAGGATGGGGCCCAGGGGACAATGAGCAGTTCTTC. Translation gives CASSIGWGPGDNEQFF. The full variable domain, its missing parts supplied by reference TRBV19 and TRBJ2-1, is DGGITQSPKYLFRKEGQNVTLSCEQNLNHDAMYWYRQDPGQGLRLIYYSQIVNDFQKGDIAEGYSVSREKKESFPLTVTSAQKNPTAFYLCASSIGWGPGDNEQFFGPGTRLTVL.

The chain links TRBV28 to TRBJ2-1; 8 nucleotides agree with TRBD2. Germline V CDR1 and CDR2: MDHEN, SYDVKM. With 7 bases clipped from V and 7 bases from J, the junction kept 9 bases outside the gene matches. The CDR3 is 14 amino acids. The CDR3, as DNA: TGTGCCAGCACCCAGCGGGGGCCAGTGAATGAGCAGTTCTTC. Its protein is CASTQRGPVNEQFF.